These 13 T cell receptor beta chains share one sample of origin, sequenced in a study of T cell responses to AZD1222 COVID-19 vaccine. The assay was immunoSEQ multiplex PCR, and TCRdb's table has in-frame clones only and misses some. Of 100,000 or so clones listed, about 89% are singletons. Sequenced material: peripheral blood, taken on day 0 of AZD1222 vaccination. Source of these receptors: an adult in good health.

The DNA for the CDR3 is TGTGCCAGCAGCACTACAGGGTTCAGCAATCAGCCCCAGCATTTT. Translation: CASSTTGFSNQPQHF. The chain employs TRBV6-2 or TRBV6-3 and TRBJ1-5, with D maybe TRBD1 (6 bases). Looked up from germline, CDR1 is MNHEY and CDR2 is SVGEGT. The germline V and J ends were trimmed by 6 bases and 1 base, with 13 bases remaining between them. The CDR3 runs 15 residues.

The CDR3 DNA is TGTGCCAGCAGCTTAGGATCTCACGAGCAGTACTTC. Translated, it gives CASSLGSHEQYF. The chain couples TRBV11-2 to TRBJ2-7; D not certain. CDR3 size: 12 residues. Deletions cut 1 base from V and 5 bases from J, with 6 bases between. In germline, CDR1 is SGHAT, CDR2 FQNNGV.

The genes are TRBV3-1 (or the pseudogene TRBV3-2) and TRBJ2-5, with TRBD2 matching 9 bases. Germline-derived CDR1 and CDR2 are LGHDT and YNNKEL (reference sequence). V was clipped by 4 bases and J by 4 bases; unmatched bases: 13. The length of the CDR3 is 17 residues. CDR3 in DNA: TGTGCCAGCAGCCCCTCTGCGGCGGGGGGGTATATAGAGACCCAGTACTTC. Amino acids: CASSPSAAGGYIETQYF.

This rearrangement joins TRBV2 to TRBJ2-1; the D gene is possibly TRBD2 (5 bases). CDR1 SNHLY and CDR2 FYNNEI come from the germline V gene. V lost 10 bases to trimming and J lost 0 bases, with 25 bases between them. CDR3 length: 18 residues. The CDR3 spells CANNHLAMWPSSYNEQFF. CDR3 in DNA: TGTGCCAACAACCACCTAGCTATGTGGCCAAGCTCCTACAATGAGCAGTTCTTC.

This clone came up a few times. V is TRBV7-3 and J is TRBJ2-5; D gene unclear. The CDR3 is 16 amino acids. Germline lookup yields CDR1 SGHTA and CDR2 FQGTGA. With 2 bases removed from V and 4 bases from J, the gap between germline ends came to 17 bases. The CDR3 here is CASSLGSDTAGETQYF. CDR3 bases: TGTGCCAGCAGCTTAGGTTCCGACACGGCAGGAGAGACCCAGTACTTC.

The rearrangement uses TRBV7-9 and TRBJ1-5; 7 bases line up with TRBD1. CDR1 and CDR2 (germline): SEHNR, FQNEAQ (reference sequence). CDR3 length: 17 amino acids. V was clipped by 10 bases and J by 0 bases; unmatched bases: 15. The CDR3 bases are TGTGCCACCGATCCCATTGGGACAGATAATAGCAATCAGCCCCAGCATTTT. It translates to CATDPIGTDNSNQPQHF.

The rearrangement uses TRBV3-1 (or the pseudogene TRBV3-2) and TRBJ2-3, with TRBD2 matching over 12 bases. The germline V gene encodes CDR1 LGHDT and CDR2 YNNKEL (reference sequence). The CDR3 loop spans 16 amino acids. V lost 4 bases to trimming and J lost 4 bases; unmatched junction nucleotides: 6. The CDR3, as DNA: TGTGCCAGCAGCCTTTCCCTAGCGGGGGGGGCAGATACGCAGTATTTT. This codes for CASSLSLAGGADTQYF.

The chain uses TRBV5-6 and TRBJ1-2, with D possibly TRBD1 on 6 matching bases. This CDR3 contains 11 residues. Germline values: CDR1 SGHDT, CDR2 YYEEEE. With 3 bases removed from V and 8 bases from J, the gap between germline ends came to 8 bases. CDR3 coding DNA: TGTGCCAGCAGCTACAGGGTCGGCTACACCTTC. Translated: CASSYRVGYTF.

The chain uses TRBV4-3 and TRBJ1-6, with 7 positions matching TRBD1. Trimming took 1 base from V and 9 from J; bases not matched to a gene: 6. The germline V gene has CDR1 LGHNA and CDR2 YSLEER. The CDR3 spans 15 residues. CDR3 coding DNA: TGCGCCAGCAGCCAAGTCGGGACAGCGGGTTCACCCCTCCACTTT. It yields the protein CASSQVGTAGSPLHF.

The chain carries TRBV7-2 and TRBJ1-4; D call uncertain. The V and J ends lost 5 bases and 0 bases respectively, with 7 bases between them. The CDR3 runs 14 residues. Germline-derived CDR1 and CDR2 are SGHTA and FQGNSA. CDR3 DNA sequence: TGTGCCAGCAGCACAACGGCAACTAATGAAAAACTGTTTTTT. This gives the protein CASSTTATNEKLFF.

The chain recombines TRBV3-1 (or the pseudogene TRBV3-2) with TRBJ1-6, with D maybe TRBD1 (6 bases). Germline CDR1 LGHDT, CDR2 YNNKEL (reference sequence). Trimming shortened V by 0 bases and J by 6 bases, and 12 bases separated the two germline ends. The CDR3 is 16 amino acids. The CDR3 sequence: CASSQEGGTSNSPLHF. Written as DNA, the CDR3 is TGTGCCAGCAGCCAAGAAGGTGGGACAAGTAATTCACCCCTCCACTTT.

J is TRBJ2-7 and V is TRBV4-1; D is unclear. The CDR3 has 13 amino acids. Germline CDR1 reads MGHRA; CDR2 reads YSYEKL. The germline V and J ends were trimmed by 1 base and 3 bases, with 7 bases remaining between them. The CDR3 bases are TGCGCCAGCAGCCAAGGGATAGACTACGAGCAGTACTTC. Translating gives CASSQGIDYEQYF.

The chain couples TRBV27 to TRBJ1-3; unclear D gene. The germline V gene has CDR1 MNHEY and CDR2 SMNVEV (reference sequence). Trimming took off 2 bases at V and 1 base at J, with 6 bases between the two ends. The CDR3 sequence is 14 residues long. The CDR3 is CASSLLGSGNTIYF. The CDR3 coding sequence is TGTGCCAGCAGTTTACTAGGGTCTGGAAACACCATATATTTT.